Below are 26 T cell receptor beta chains sequenced from a single sample in a study of blood T cell repertoires in COVID-19. Data came from immunoSEQ multiplex PCR; TCRdb stores just in-frame clones and leaves some out. This sample yields roughly 120,000 clones, of which approximately 84% are seen a single time; 1.5% to 2% belongs to the top ten. Sequencing used peripheral blood. These receptors were collected from a man between 65 and 79 years old with acute or convalescent COVID-19.

V and J are TRBV5-1 and TRBJ2-3; D is uncertain. CDR1 and CDR2 from the germline V gene are SGHRS and YFSETQ. The V end lost 4 bases, the J end lost 6 bases, and 6 bases lay between the germline ends. This CDR3 is 11 amino acids long. The CDR3 is CASSERDTQYF. Here the CDR3 DNA reads TGCGCCAGCAGCGAGAGGGATACGCAGTATTTT.

The V and J genes are TRBV19 and TRBJ2-2; TRBD2 matches at 10 bases. The CDR3 is 17 residues long. Germline CDR1 and CDR2: LNHDA and SQIVND (reference sequence). The junction had 5 bases not matched to a gene; V was cut back by 1 base and J by 3 bases. CDR3 bases: TGTGCCAGTAGTATAGCTCTAGCGGGGGTGTACACCGGGGAGCTGTTTTTT. It codes for CASSIALAGVYTGELFF.

Here the CDR3 reads CASSPRGGQAGETQYF. The CDR3 nucleotides are TGTGCCAGCAGCCCCCGGGGGGGCCAAGCAGGAGAGACCCAGTACTTC. V gene TRBV7-9 combines with J gene TRBJ2-5; 8 bases match TRBD2. J lost 4 bases, V lost 5 bases, and 12 bases had no gene match. The germline CDR1 and CDR2 sequences are SEHNR and FQNEAQ (reference sequence). The CDR3 is 16 amino acids. Full variable domain (rest looked up from reference TRBV7-9 and TRBJ2-5): DTGVSQNPRHKITKRGQNVTFRCDPISEHNRLYWYRQTLGQGPEFLTYFQNEAQLEKSRLLSDRFSAERPKGSFSTLEIQRTEQGDSAMYLCASSPRGGQAGETQYFGPGTRLLVL.

The gene calls are TRBV7-6 and TRBJ2-7; 9 bases agree with TRBD1. Germline V CDR1 and CDR2: SGHVS, FNYEAQ. The CDR3 is made up of 15 amino acids. The junction had 8 bases not matched to a gene; V was cut back by 2 bases and J by 6 bases. CDR3 in DNA: TGTGCCAGCAGCTTAAGTGCACAGGGGGCAGGCGAGCAGTACTTC. This encodes CASSLSAQGAGEQYF.

The chain employs TRBV15 and TRBJ1-1; TRBD1 is a possible D gene (6 bases). From germline, CDR1 is LNHNV and CDR2 YYDKDF (reference sequence). The CDR3 length is 15 residues. V dropped 3 bases and J dropped 1 base, with 12 bases sitting between them. CDR3 DNA sequence: TGTGCCACCAGCAGGCGCGTACAGGGGAACACTGAAGCTTTCTTT. Translated, it gives CATSRRVQGNTEAFF.

The chain combines TRBV18 with TRBJ2-7, with 7 bases lining up with TRBD1. Germline loops: CDR1 KGHSH, CDR2 LQKENI. The V gene end was trimmed by 0 bases and the J gene end by 12 bases; junction bases not matched to a gene: 14. The CDR3 loop spans 15 amino acids. The CDR3 sequence is CASSPPVKGDRDPYF. The CDR3 coding sequence is TGTGCCAGCTCACCACCGGTGAAAGGCGACAGGGACCCGTACTTC.

In its sample, this clone was seen a few times. V gene TRBV6-5 combines with J gene TRBJ2-7, with a tentative D call TRBD2 (5 bases). V lost 10 bases and J lost 6, with 13 bases in between. The V gene's germline CDR1 is MNHEY and CDR2 SVGAGI. The CDR3 runs to 11 residues. CDR3 region: CATFRDIEQYF. DNA of the CDR3: TGTGCCACATTTCGGGATATCGAGCAGTACTTC.

The sample holds one count of this clone. The chain combines TRBV20-1 with TRBJ2-2, with D possibly TRBD1 on 5 matching bases. The germline gives CDR1 DFQATT, CDR2 SNEGSKA (reference sequence). Deletions cut 3 bases from V and 4 bases from J, with 12 bases between. This CDR3 region has 14 residues. This CDR3 reads CSASFGASTGELFF. The CDR3 DNA is TGCAGTGCTAGTTTTGGGGCTTCCACCGGGGAGCTGTTTTTT.

Only a few counts were recorded for this clone. V gene TRBV18 combines with J gene TRBJ1-4; D unresolved. V lost 4 bases, J lost 3 bases, and 12 bases lay in between. This CDR3 has 15 residues. Germline CDR1 reads KGHSH; CDR2 reads LQKENI. CDR3 region: CASSLGSEANEKLFF. The CDR3 nucleotides read TGTGCCAGCTCACTAGGCTCGGAGGCTAATGAAAAACTGTTTTTT.

The chain links TRBV15 to TRBJ2-7; 9 nucleotides agree with TRBD2. Germline V gene data show CDR1 as LNHNV and CDR2 as YYDKDF (reference sequence). V gave up 1 base and J gave up 6 bases; unmatched junction bases: 7. The CDR3 runs to 15 residues. The CDR3 is CATSRVVSGGTEQYF. The CDR3 DNA sequence: TGTGCCACCAGCAGAGTGGTAAGCGGGGGGACCGAGCAGTACTTC. Complete variable domain (other parts from reference TRBV15 and TRBJ2-7): DAMVIQNPRYQVTQFGKPVTLSCSQTLNHNVMYWYQQKSSQAPKLLFHYYDKDFNNEADTPDNFQSRRPNTSFCFLDIRSPGLGDTAMYLCATSRVVSGGTEQYFGPGTRLTVT.

V is TRBV9 and J is TRBJ1-2, with 7 bases identical to TRBD1. The V gene's germline CDR1 is SGDLS and CDR2 YYNGEE. There are 16 residues in the CDR3. After removal of 6 bases from V and 2 bases from J, the junction contained 13 bases not matched to a gene. The chain's CDR3 is CASTTLPGQPNYGYTF. CDR3 sequence (DNA): TGTGCCAGCACTACCCTTCCGGGACAGCCAAACTATGGCTACACCTTC.

The chain combines TRBV7-2 with TRBJ2-3; weak D call: TRBD2 (6 bases). The CDR3 contains 14 residues. V lost 6 bases, J lost 4 bases, and 14 bases lay in between. CDR1 and CDR2 (germline): SGHTA, FQGNSA. The CDR3 sequence: CASSTLLAPDTQYF. DNA for the CDR3: TGTGCCAGCAGTACCTTACTAGCTCCAGATACGCAGTATTTT.

The CDR3 nucleotides read TGTGCCAGCAGCTTATTTGCGGGGGGCAGCACAGATACGCAGTATTTT. It translates to CASSLFAGGSTDTQYF. The rearrangement links TRBV11-2 to TRBJ2-3; TRBD2 agrees at 8 bases. CDR1 is SGHAT, CDR2 FQNNGV, per germline. The CDR3 is made up of 16 amino acids. Trimming at V came to 2 bases and at J to 0 bases, leaving 4 bases not matched to a gene.

The chain employs TRBV18 and TRBJ1-1, with 10 positions matching TRBD1. The CDR3 sequence is 15 residues long. Germline V gives CDR1 KGHSH, CDR2 LQKENI. The trim removed 0 bases at V and 6 bases at J, leaving 4 bases unmatched. The CDR3 spells CASSPPGTGVAEAFF. CDR3 DNA: TGTGCCAGCTCACCACCCGGGACAGGGGTAGCTGAAGCTTTCTTT.

This chain's CDR3 is CASSQDNRGSTLSGANVLTF. The DNA for the CDR3 is TGTGCCAGCAGCCAAGATAATAGGGGCTCGACACTTTCTGGGGCCAACGTCCTGACTTTC. The V gene is TRBV3-1 (or the pseudogene TRBV3-2), the J gene TRBJ2-6; a weak D match, TRBD1 (5 bases). This CDR3 region has 20 residues. V was trimmed by 0 bases and J by 1 base, leaving 19 bases between them. Germline-derived CDR1 and CDR2 are LGHDT and YNNKEL (reference sequence).

The rearrangement joins TRBV5-1 to TRBJ1-5, with 7 bases that match TRBD1. Unmatched junction bases numbered 7, after V lost 4 bases and J lost 3 bases. Germline CDR1 reads SGHRS; CDR2 reads YFSETQ. The CDR3 is 15 residues long. The CDR3 bases are TGCGCCAGCAGCCTCGGGACAGACGTCAATCAGCCCCAGCATTTT. It yields the protein CASSLGTDVNQPQHF.

CDR3 in amino acids: CASNSPREHTDTQYF. CDR3 DNA sequence: TGTGCCAGCAATAGCCCTCGGGAGCACACAGATACGCAGTATTTT. This sequence joins TRBV6-5 and TRBJ2-3; D might be TRBD2 (6 bases). The germline V gene has CDR1 MNHEY and CDR2 SVGAGI. The CDR3 loop spans 15 amino acids. The V end was cut by 7 bases, the J end by 2 bases, with 16 bases between.

The rearrangement links TRBV15 to TRBJ2-5; D gene unclear. Germline V lookup: CDR1 LNHNV, CDR2 YYDKDF (reference sequence). This CDR3 is built from 15 residues. Trimming shortened V by 1 base and J by 5 bases, and 14 bases separated the two germline ends. The CDR3 region is CATSRGALSSETQYF. CDR3 nucleotides: TGTGCCACCAGCAGAGGAGCCCTGAGTTCGGAGACCCAGTACTTC.

The chain links TRBV9 to TRBJ2-5, with 8 bases identical to TRBD1. V dropped 6 bases and J dropped 5; count of bases not matched to a gene: 12. This CDR3 spans 15 amino acids. Per the germline V gene, CDR1 is SGDLS and CDR2 is YYNGEE. The CDR3 nucleotides read TGTGCCAGCACCCTTACCGGGACAGGAGGGGAGACCCAGTACTTC. Translated: CASTLTGTGGETQYF. Full variable domain (rest looked up from reference TRBV9 and TRBJ2-5): DSGVTQTPKHLITATGQRVTLRCSPRSGDLSVYWYQQSLDQGLQFLIQYYNGEERAKGNILERFSAQQFPDLHSELNLSSLELGDSALYFCASTLTGTGGETQYFGPGTRLLVL.

This chain joins TRBV7-2 and TRBJ2-5, with 7 bases lining up with TRBD1. CDR1 is SGHTA and CDR2 is FQGNSA in the germline V gene. V was clipped by 0 bases and J by 5 bases; unmatched bases: 15. The CDR3 has 18 residues. CDR3 loop: CASSLAALQTGEWETQYF. The CDR3 region has the DNA TGTGCCAGCAGCTTAGCGGCCCTACAAACAGGGGAATGGGAGACCCAGTACTTC. Combining the CDR3 with reference TRBV7-2 and TRBJ2-5 gives the whole variable domain GAGVSQSPSNKVTEKGKDVELRCDPISGHTALYWYRQSLGQGLEFLIYFQGNSAPDKSGLPSDRFSAERTGGSVSTLTIQRTQQEDSAVYLCASSLAALQTGEWETQYFGPGTRLLVL.

V and J are TRBV30 and TRBJ2-2, with D possibly TRBD2 on 6 matching bases. CDR3 length: 14 residues. Trimming took 3 bases from V and 6 from J, leaving 14 bases between them. Germline CDR1 is GTSNPN and CDR2 is SVGIG (reference sequence). The CDR3 protein is CAWRGLASAGELFF. Written as DNA, the CDR3 is TGTGCCTGGAGAGGTCTAGCGTCTGCCGGGGAGCTGTTTTTT. Full variable domain (outside the CDR3, taken from reference TRBV30 and TRBJ2-2): SQTIHQWPATLVQPVGSPLSLECTVEGTSNPNLYWYRQAAGRGLQLLFYSVGIGQISSEVPQNLSASRPQDRQFILSSKKLLLSDSGFYLCAWRGLASAGELFFGEGSRLTVL.

The chain is built from TRBV7-2 and TRBJ2-5; D unclear. Germline values: CDR1 SGHTA, CDR2 FQGNSA. CDR3 length equals 14 residues. The V and J ends lost 2 bases and 5 bases respectively, with 12 bases between them. The CDR3 spells CASSLSPTGETQYF. The CDR3, as DNA: TGTGCCAGCAGCTTAAGCCCTACCGGGGAGACCCAGTACTTC. Together with reference TRBV7-2 and TRBJ2-5, the CDR3 gives the full variable domain: GAGVSQSPSNKVTEKGKDVELRCDPISGHTALYWYRQSLGQGLEFLIYFQGNSAPDKSGLPSDRFSAERTGGSVSTLTIQRTQQEDSAVYLCASSLSPTGETQYFGPGTRLLVL.

The V gene is TRBV5-6, the J gene TRBJ1-4; 9 bases map to TRBD1. V lost 7 bases and J lost 6; bases outside the gene matches: 7. The CDR3 is made up of 14 amino acids. CDR1 is SGHDT, CDR2 YYEEEE, per germline. The CDR3 loop is CASHRQGGDEKLFF. CDR3 in DNA: TGTGCCAGCCACCGACAGGGGGGGGATGAAAAACTGTTTTTT.

This clone was picked up a small number of times. The J gene is TRBJ2-1, the V gene TRBV5-4, with D possibly matching TRBD2 (5 bases). The CDR3 is made up of 14 amino acids. Germline loops: CDR1 SGHNT, CDR2 YYREEE (reference sequence). Between the trimmed V and J ends, which lost 3 bases and 5 bases, there was a span of 12 bases. In nucleotides, the CDR3 is TGTGCCAGCAGCTCACGGGTAGCGCACAATGAGCAGTTCTTC. This gives the protein CASSSRVAHNEQFF.

The gene calls are TRBV18 and TRBJ2-3; possible D gene TRBD2, 6 bases. The germline V gene has CDR1 KGHSH and CDR2 LQKENI. This CDR3 has 18 residues. V lost 5 bases, J lost 0 bases, and 21 bases lay in between. CDR3 sequence: CASSRGWTTTRSTDTQYF. The CDR3 DNA reads as TGTGCCAGCTCAAGGGGATGGACTACCACACGGAGCACAGATACGCAGTATTTT.

The V and J genes are TRBV13 and TRBJ2-2; 9 positions match TRBD2. After removal of 2 bases from V and 7 bases from J, the junction contained 8 bases not matched to a gene. The CDR3 covers 16 residues. The V gene's germline CDR1 is PRHDT and CDR2 FYEKMQ (reference sequence). The CDR3 here is CASSLFLAGSNGELFF. Written as DNA, the CDR3 is TGTGCCAGCAGCTTATTCCTAGCGGGGTCGAACGGGGAGCTGTTTTTT. Supplemented by reference TRBV13 and TRBJ2-2, the full variable domain reads AAGVIQSPRHLIKEKRETATLKCYPIPRHDTVYWYQQGPGQDPQFLISFYEKMQSDKGSIPDRFSAQQFSDYHSELNMSSLELGDSALYFCASSLFLAGSNGELFFGEGSRLTVL.